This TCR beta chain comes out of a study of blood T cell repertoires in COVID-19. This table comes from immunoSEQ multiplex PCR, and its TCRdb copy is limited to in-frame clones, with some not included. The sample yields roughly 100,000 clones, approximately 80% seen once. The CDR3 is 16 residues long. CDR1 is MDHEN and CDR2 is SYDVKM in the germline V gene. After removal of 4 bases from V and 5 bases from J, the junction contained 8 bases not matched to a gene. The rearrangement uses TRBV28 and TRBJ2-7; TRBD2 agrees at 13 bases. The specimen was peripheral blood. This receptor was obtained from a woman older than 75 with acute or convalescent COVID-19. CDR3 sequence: CASSSTSGGAGDEQYF. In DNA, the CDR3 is TGTGCCAGCAGTTCAACTAGCGGGGGGGCCGGCGACGAGCAGTACTTC.